These 32 T cell receptor beta chains were sequenced from one sample in a study of beta chain features in type 1 diabetes. Every isolated RNA sample was fully reverse transcribed, so sequencing captured expressed TCRB transcripts. Assay used: immunoSEQ multiplex PCR; TCRdb lists only in-frame clones, some missing. This table has 900,000 or so clones, about a sixth appearing once. The specimen was naive CD4+ T cells from blood. These receptors originate from a woman aged 18-29 years in good health.

The chain is built from TRBV10-3 and TRBJ1-5, with TRBD1 matching 7 bases. Looked up from germline, CDR1 is ENHRY and CDR2 is SYGVKD. This CDR3 spans 13 amino acids. With 7 bases clipped from V and 6 bases from J, the junction kept 6 bases outside the gene matches. CDR3 sequence: CAINQGEAQPQHF. As DNA, the CDR3 is TGTGCCATCAACCAGGGGGAGGCTCAGCCCCAGCATTTT.

The V call is TRBV28, the J call TRBJ2-4, with a weak D call TRBD2 (5 bases). Trimming removed 4 bases at V and 15 bases at J, with 22 bases between. The CDR3 extends over 14 amino acids. From germline, CDR1 is MDHEN and CDR2 SYDVKM. The CDR3 nucleotides read TGTGCCAGCAGTTCCTATGGTCGGGATTCGGAGCGGTACTTC. Amino acids: CASSSYGRDSERYF.

V gene TRBV2 combines with J gene TRBJ1-2; D unclear. Germline-derived CDR1 and CDR2 are SNHLY and FYNNEI. The CDR3 extends over 13 amino acids. Trimming shortened V by 2 bases and J by 6 bases, and 10 bases separated the two germline ends. The CDR3, as DNA: TGTGCCAGCAGTGAAACGGGAGAGGATGGCTACACCTTC. As protein: CASSETGEDGYTF.

As to this clone: Other DNA variants within this sample encode the same CDR3. The gene calls are TRBV19 and TRBJ1-1, with 7 bases matching TRBD1. The trim removed 2 bases at V and 3 bases at J, leaving 0 bases unmatched. In germline, CDR1 is LNHDA, CDR2 SQIVND (reference sequence). The CDR3 is 13 residues long. The CDR3 protein is CASSITGDTEAFF. CDR3 sequence (DNA): TGTGCCAGTAGTATAACAGGGGACACTGAAGCTTTCTTT.

This clone was seen a handful of times. The CDR3 DNA follows: TGTGCCAGCGGCCCAGGGGGATCCCTCTACGAGCAGTACTTC. Residues: CASGPGGSLYEQYF. The rearrangement links TRBV25-1 to TRBJ2-5; 7 bases map to TRBD1. The J call may not be correct, given that the DNA end is closer to TRBJ2-7. The germline V gene has CDR1 MGHDK and CDR2 SYGVNS. CDR3 length equals 14 residues.

The chain links TRBV7-9 to TRBJ2-7; the match to TRBD2 covers 8 bases. The CDR3 consists of 15 residues. V lost 1 base and J lost 2; bases outside the gene matches: 4. From germline, CDR1 is SEHNR and CDR2 FQNEAQ (reference sequence). The CDR3 loop is CASSLEGGRTYEQYF. In DNA form, the CDR3 reads TGTGCCAGCAGCTTAGAGGGCGGGAGGACCTACGAGCAGTACTTC.

This clone was detected only a few times. The genes are TRBV10-3 and TRBJ2-1; no firm D call. The length of the CDR3 is 13 residues. Germline lookup yields CDR1 ENHRY and CDR2 SYGVKD. Deletions cut 4 bases from V and 4 bases from J, with 8 bases between. In DNA, the CDR3 is TGTGCCATCAGTGTTGGGTCTTACAATGAGCAGTTCTTC. Translating gives CAISVGSYNEQFF.

This clone has only a few counts. The chain is built from TRBV29-1 and TRBJ2-1; the match to TRBD2 covers 14 bases. CDR1 and CDR2 from the germline V gene are SQVTM and ANQGSEA. The junction had 9 bases not matched to a gene; V was cut back by 7 bases and J by 1 base. This CDR3 spans 17 amino acids. CDR3 nucleotide sequence: TGCAGCGCGACTAGCGGGAGGGAGGTTCGGTCCTACAATGAGCAGTTCTTC. Protein: CSATSGREVRSYNEQFF.

This clone was recorded a few times. The chain recombines TRBV5-1 with TRBJ2-2; TRBD2 is a possible D gene (5 bases). Per germline, CDR1 SGHRS and CDR2 YFSETQ. V lost 0 bases, J lost 8 bases, and 17 bases lay in between. CDR3 size: 16 residues. CDR3 sequence (DNA): TGCGCCAGCAGCTTGGCGGCCCAGCGGTTCCGGGGGGAGCTGTTTTTT. Its translation is CASSLAAQRFRGELFF.

This clone was observed a few times. Mismatch with germline at one junction end may stem from a read error. The chain links TRBV5-4 to TRBJ1-1; D uncertain. CDR1 and CDR2 from the germline V gene are SGHNT and YYREEE (reference sequence). There are 14 residues in the CDR3. The CDR3 coding sequence is TGCGCCAGCAGCCAAGAGGGTTGGGCAGGCGAAGCTTTCTTT. Protein product: CASSQEGWAGEAFF.

CDR3 bases: TGTGCCAGTAGCTATCTAGCGGATGCGAACACCGGGGAGCTGTTTTTT. Amino acids: CASSYLADANTGELFF. The chain uses TRBV19 and TRBJ2-2; 7 positions agree with TRBD2. Trimming at V came to 6 bases and at J to 0 bases, leaving 7 bases not matched to a gene. CDR3 length: 16 residues. Germline values: CDR1 LNHDA, CDR2 SQIVND (reference sequence).

In regard to this clone: A read error may account for a junction end that differs from germline. CDR3 coding DNA: TGCGCCAGCAGCTTAGTTACCAATGAGCAGTTCTTC. It codes for CASSLVTNEQFF. This rearrangement joins TRBV7-6 to TRBJ2-1; D remains unclear. Germline V gene sequence: CDR1 SGHVS, CDR2 FNYEAQ. The CDR3 has 12 residues.

This chain joins TRBV5-1 and TRBJ2-7; 14 bases agree with TRBD2. The CDR3 consists of 15 residues. Germline V gives CDR1 SGHRS, CDR2 YFSETQ. The trim removed 3 bases at V and 2 bases at J, leaving 1 base unmatched. The CDR3 nucleotides read TGCGCCAGCAGCTCGACTAGCGGGAGGGCCTACGAGCAGTACTTC. It codes for CASSSTSGRAYEQYF. Supplemented by reference TRBV5-1 and TRBJ2-7, the full variable domain reads KAGVTQTPRYLIKTRGQQVTLSCSPISGHRSVSWYQQTPGQGLQFLFEYFSETQRNKGNFPGRFSGRQFSNSRSEMNVSTLELGDSALYLCASSSTSGRAYEQYFGPGTRLTVT.

This chain links TRBV7-9 with TRBJ1-2, with D possibly TRBD1 on 6 matching bases. There are 14 residues in the CDR3. Germline assignment: CDR1 SEHNR and CDR2 FQNEAQ (reference sequence). Trimming pared 6 bases from V and 5 bases from J, leaving 16 bases between. The chain's CDR3 is CASSPLQGWYGYTF. Here the CDR3 DNA reads TGTGCCAGCAGTCCACTCCAGGGGTGGTATGGCTACACCTTC.

The V gene is TRBV7-3, the J gene TRBJ2-3; D unclear. The CDR3 extends over 14 amino acids. Between the trimmed V and J ends, which lost 5 bases and 3 bases, there was a span of 12 bases. CDR1 is SGHTA, CDR2 FQGTGA, per germline. This CDR3 reads CASSPHGPTDTQYF. CDR3 nucleotides: TGTGCCAGCAGCCCACACGGACCTACAGATACGCAGTATTTT.

In this sample, this clone turned up a few times. J is TRBJ1-3 and V is TRBV27; D remains unclear. The germline CDR1 and CDR2 sequences are MNHEY and SMNVEV (reference sequence). V lost 4 bases and J 0 bases, leaving 7 bases between the germline ends. The CDR3 extends over 14 amino acids. CDR3 protein: CASSSQNSGNTIYF. The CDR3 nucleotides are TGTGCCAGCAGTTCACAGAACTCTGGAAACACCATATATTTT.

In this sample, this clone turned up a few times. The J gene is TRBJ2-7, the V gene TRBV29-1; D gene ambiguous. V lost 7 bases and J lost 2, with 15 bases in between. The CDR3 sequence is 13 residues long. CDR1 and CDR2 (germline): SQVTM, ANQGSEA. CDR3 protein: CSARVGLTYEQYF. As DNA, the CDR3 is TGCAGCGCTCGGGTGGGTCTGACCTACGAGCAGTACTTC.

This clone has a handful of counts. CDR3 nucleotide sequence: TGTGCCAGCAGACTACGCACAGATACGCAGTATTTT. This codes for CASRLRTDTQYF. This rearrangement joins TRBV28 to TRBJ2-3; unclear D gene. Per the germline V gene, CDR1 is MDHEN and CDR2 is SYDVKM. The CDR3 extends over 12 amino acids. Trimming shortened V by 6 bases and J by 1 base, and 5 bases separated the two germline ends.

The chain joins TRBV19 to TRBJ2-3, with 12 bases identical to TRBD2. The V and J ends lost 6 bases and 6 bases, in that order; junction bases with no gene match: 7. This CDR3 has 15 residues. Germline CDR1 and CDR2: LNHDA and SQIVND (reference sequence). The CDR3 spells CASRRLAGEADTQYF. The CDR3 DNA follows: TGTGCCAGTAGACGACTAGCGGGAGAGGCGGATACGCAGTATTTT.

This clone was seen more than once but under ten times. The rearrangement links TRBV7-6 to TRBJ1-5; 7 nucleotides align to TRBD1. The CDR3 extends over 14 amino acids. After removal of 5 bases from V and 9 bases from J, the junction contained 10 bases not matched to a gene. Germline CDR1 is SGHVS and CDR2 is FNYEAQ. Here the CDR3 DNA reads TGTGCCAGCAGCCGCGACAGGGCCCGGGGGCCCCAGCATTTT. It yields the protein CASSRDRARGPQHF.

Turning to this clone: Compared with germline, one end of the junction differs, possibly owing to a read error. The chain has TRBV28 and TRBJ2-7; weak D call: TRBD1 (5 bases). The CDR3 contains 15 residues. Germline assignment: CDR1 MDHEN and CDR2 SYDVKM. Written as DNA, the CDR3 is TGTGCCAGCAGTAGGACAACCGTGAATTCCTACGGGCAGTACTTC. Its protein product is CASSRTTVNSYGQYF. Combining the CDR3 with reference TRBV28 and TRBJ2-7 gives the whole variable domain DVKVTQSSRYLVKRTGEKVFLECVQDMDHENMFWYRQDPGLGLRLIYFSYDVKMKEKGDIPEGYSVSREKKERFSLILESASTNQTSMYLCASSRTTVNSYGQYFGPGTRLTVT.

This chain links TRBV6-1 with TRBJ1-4; no clear D. Germline V gene data show CDR1 as MNHNS and CDR2 as SASEGT. This CDR3 has 12 amino acids. V lost 3 bases, J lost 7 bases, and 6 bases lay in between. CDR3 residues: CASSDIFEKLFF. The CDR3 nucleotides are TGTGCCAGCAGTGATATCTTTGAAAAACTGTTTTTT.

This clone turned up a few times. The rearrangement links TRBV19 to TRBJ2-6; D is uncertain. This CDR3 is built from 16 residues. In germline, CDR1 is LNHDA, CDR2 SQIVND (reference sequence). V was trimmed by 0 bases and J by 3 bases, leaving 9 bases between them. CDR3 region: CASSIDPGYGANVLTF. The CDR3 DNA sequence: TGTGCCAGTAGTATAGATCCGGGTTATGGGGCCAACGTCCTGACTTTC.

The chain employs TRBV7-9 and TRBJ1-1; D call uncertain. The CDR3 loop spans 13 amino acids. Trimming left V 5 bases short and J 0 bases short, with 7 bases between. Germline V gives CDR1 SEHNR, CDR2 FQNEAQ (reference sequence). The chain's CDR3 is CASSQDVNTEAFF. CDR3 sequence (DNA): TGTGCCAGCAGCCAAGACGTGAACACTGAAGCTTTCTTT.

On this clone: This sample also contains other DNA sequences that code for the same CDR3. This chain connects TRBV11-2 to TRBJ2-1; the D is unclear. The germline gives CDR1 SGHAT, CDR2 FQNNGV. Trimming stripped 1 base from V and 4 bases from J, with 5 bases between. CDR3 length: 13 residues. The CDR3: CASSLASYNEQFF. The CDR3 DNA is TGTGCCAGCAGCTTAGCCAGTTACAATGAGCAGTTCTTC.

The chain is built from TRBV10-3 and TRBJ2-2; weak D call: TRBD1 (5 bases). This CDR3 has 14 residues. V was trimmed by 3 bases and J by 5 bases, leaving 10 bases between them. Germline V CDR1 and CDR2: ENHRY, SYGVKD. CDR3 nucleotides: TGTGCCATCAGTGAAGGGGCAATTACCGGGGAGCTGTTTTTT. This codes for CAISEGAITGELFF.

This clone came up a few times. This chain uses TRBV28 with TRBJ2-5, with a possible D match to TRBD2 (5 bases). CDR1 and CDR2 from the germline V gene are MDHEN and SYDVKM. Deletions cut 5 bases from V and 11 bases from J, with 15 bases between. This CDR3 region has 12 residues. DNA of the CDR3: TGTGCCAGCAGTACCGGGCCCCGCGGGCAGTACTTC. Translation: CASSTGPRGQYF. The entire variable domain, with the rest obtained from reference TRBV28 and TRBJ2-5, is as follows: DVKVTQSSRYLVKRTGEKVFLECVQDMDHENMFWYRQDPGLGLRLIYFSYDVKMKEKGDIPEGYSVSREKKERFSLILESASTNQTSMYLCASSTGPRGQYFGPGTRLLVL.

This chain links TRBV18 with TRBJ1-2; no definite D call. There are 15 residues in the CDR3. The V gene lost 4 bases and the J gene lost 2 bases, with 14 bases spanning the gap. Germline CDR1 and CDR2: KGHSH and LQKENI. The CDR3 region is CASSHRSLGNYGYTF. The CDR3 nucleotides read TGTGCCAGCTCACACCGATCACTCGGGAACTATGGCTACACCTTC.

The chain combines TRBV21-1 with TRBJ2-7; TRBD2, as called in the table, went unchecked against the DNA. TRBV21-1 is labeled a pseudogene. The CDR3 extends over 15 amino acids. DNA of the CDR3: TGTGCCAGCAGCAAAGCGCTGCAGGGAGGCTACGAGCAGTACTTC. Its translation is CASSKALQGGYEQYF.

This clone was seen more than once but under ten times. This sequence joins TRBV5-4 and TRBJ2-2, with D uncertain. V was pared by 0 bases and J by 7 bases, with 7 bases between. The germline V gene encodes CDR1 SGHNT and CDR2 YYREEE (reference sequence). This CDR3 region has 13 residues. The CDR3, as DNA: TGTGCCAGCAGCTTGGAGGTAGACGGGGAGCTGTTTTTT. Encoded protein: CASSLEVDGELFF.

The CDR3 DNA reads as TGTGCCAGCAGCTTCATCGCAGGGGATAATGAAAAACTGTTTTTT. It encodes CASSFIAGDNEKLFF. The chain employs TRBV7-9 and TRBJ1-4; TRBD1 might be the D (6 bases). Trimming removed 3 bases at V and 4 bases at J, with 12 bases between. The CDR3 loop spans 15 amino acids. Germline V gene lookup returns CDR1 SEHNR and CDR2 FQNEAQ (reference sequence).

The chain couples TRBV11-2 to TRBJ2-7; TRBD1 is a possible D gene (6 bases). Germline lookup yields CDR1 SGHAT and CDR2 FQNNGV. The CDR3 has 13 residues. The ends were cut back, 3 bases at V and 5 bases at J, with 11 bases in the middle. The CDR3: CASSFDRRHEQYF. CDR3 bases: TGTGCCAGCAGCTTTGACAGGCGCCACGAGCAGTACTTC.